This T cell receptor (beta chain) came from a study of PD-L1 blockade in urothelial cancer. The overall study: At 3 weeks after treatment start (second dose) and again at 6 weeks, blood was analyzed. Overall study findings and caveats: Better progression-free and overall survival followed lower pretreatment blood clonality.

This CDR3 contains 16 residues. Looked up from germline, CDR1 is MGHRA and CDR2 is YSYEKL. Trimming at V came to 1 base and at J to 7 bases, leaving 6 bases not matched to a gene. This clone has just a few counts. Antigen unknown. Profiling relied on immunoSEQ multiplex PCR, and the TCRdb table lists in-frame clones only, not all of them. The sample holds fewer than 45,000 clones, over 70% seen once. The source of this sequence is a man in his 70s with urothelial cancer. The source material was PBMCs, sampled around atezolizumab (anti-PD-L1) treatment. The V gene is TRBV4-1, the J gene TRBJ2-1; 11 bases are a match to TRBD2. The DNA of the CDR3 is TGCGCCAGCAGCCAAGGGGGTAGCGGGGGGGCTAATGAGCAGTTCTTC. Protein sequence: CASSQGGSGGANEQFF.